This T cell receptor beta chain was profiled in a study of cytomegalovirus exposure and HLA in healthy donors. Concerning this clone: One junction end does not reproduce the germline sequence, and a read error may be involved.

The CDR3 is 14 amino acids. Germline V gene lookup returns CDR1 SEHNR and CDR2 FQNEAQ (reference sequence). Vbeta (60) and Jbeta (13) primers were used in the PCR. TCRdb's table, derived via immunoSEQ multiplex PCR, lists solely in-frame clones and lacks some. The sample records over 110,000 clones, 75% to 85% being singletons. Sequencing was performed on PBMCs. This sequence was found in a man in his forties in good health and CMV-seronegative. The rearrangement uses TRBV7-9 and TRBJ1-1; TRBD1 agrees at 7 bases. The chain's CDR3 is CASSFGRGNAEAFF. The CDR3 DNA is TGTGCCAGTTCCTTTGGCAGGGGGAACGCTGAAGCTTTCTTT.